This entry features one TCR beta chain sequence. These data belong to a study of CD8 T cells in Susac syndrome. Trimming at V came to 2 bases and at J to 4 bases, leaving 4 bases not matched to a gene. Germline CDR1 GTSNPN, CDR2 SVGIG (reference sequence). This CDR3 is built from 14 residues. Controls matched for sex and age were healthy donors. Negative isolation was used for CD8+ and CD4+ T cells and FACS enrichment for TEMRA cells. With random hexamers, roughly 0.45 to 1 ug RNA was reverse transcribed. With immunoSEQ multiplex PCR, TCR beta CDR3 was amplified across 54 Vbeta and 13 Jbeta. One entry per CDR3 protein, called by TCRdb with MiXCR from the immunoSEQ multiplex PCR reads. This table has about 140,000 distinct CDR3 sequences, nearly 95% appearing once.

The specimen sequenced was CD8+ T cells from PBMCs. V is TRBV30 and J is TRBJ1-2; 10 bases align to TRBD1. The sequence was collected from a human donor in good health. The CDR3 DNA follows: TGTGCCTGGAGTAGGGACAGGGGATCCTATGGCTACACCTTC. Amino acid sequence: CAWSRDRGSYGYTF.